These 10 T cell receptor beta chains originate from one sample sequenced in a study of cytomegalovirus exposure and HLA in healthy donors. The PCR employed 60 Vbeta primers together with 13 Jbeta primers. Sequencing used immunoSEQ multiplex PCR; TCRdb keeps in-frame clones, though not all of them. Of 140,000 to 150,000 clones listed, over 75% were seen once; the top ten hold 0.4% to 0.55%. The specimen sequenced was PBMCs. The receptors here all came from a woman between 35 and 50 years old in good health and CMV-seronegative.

Here the CDR3 DNA reads TGTGCCAGCAGCTTAGTGGGCTCTGAAGCTTTCTTT. As protein: CASSLVGSEAFF. The chain couples TRBV11-3 to TRBJ1-1, with D hard to call. The length of the CDR3 is 12 residues. The V end lost 1 base, the J end lost 6 bases, and 6 bases lay between the germline ends. Germline CDR1 and CDR2: SGHNT and YENEEA.

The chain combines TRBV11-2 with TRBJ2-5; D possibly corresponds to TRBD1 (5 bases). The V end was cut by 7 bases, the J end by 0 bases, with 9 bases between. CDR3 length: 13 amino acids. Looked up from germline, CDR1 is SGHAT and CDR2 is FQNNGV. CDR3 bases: TGTGCCAGCAACGGACAATACCAAGAGACCCAGTACTTC. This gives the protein CASNGQYQETQYF.

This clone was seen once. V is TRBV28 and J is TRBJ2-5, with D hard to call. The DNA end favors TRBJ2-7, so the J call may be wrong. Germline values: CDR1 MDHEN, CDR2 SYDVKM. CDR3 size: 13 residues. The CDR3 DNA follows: TGTGCCAGCAGTTCCCCTCTGCGCTACGAGCAGTACTTC. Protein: CASSSPLRYEQYF.

The CDR3 DNA reads TGTGCCCCGGCTGGAACTAGCCCCTACAATGAGCAGTTCTTC. As protein: CAPAGTSPYNEQFF. The J gene is TRBJ2-1, the V gene TRBV9, with D tentatively TRBD2 (6 bases). The V gene lost 10 bases and the J gene lost 2 bases, with 16 bases spanning the gap. The CDR3 consists of 14 residues. Germline V gives CDR1 SGDLS, CDR2 YYNGEE.

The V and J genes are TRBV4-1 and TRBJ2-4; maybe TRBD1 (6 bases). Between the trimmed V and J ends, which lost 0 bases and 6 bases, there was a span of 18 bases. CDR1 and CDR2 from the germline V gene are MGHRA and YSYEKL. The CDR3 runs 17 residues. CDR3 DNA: TGCGCCAGCAGCCAAGAGGTCTGGGGACAATTACTAAACATTCAGTACTTC. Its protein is CASSQEVWGQLLNIQYF.

The CDR3 DNA reads TGTGCCAGCAGCTCAATGTTGCGGGATGAGCAGTTCTTC. Translated, it gives CASSSMLRDEQFF. This chain uses TRBV6-1 with TRBJ2-1; tentatively, D is TRBD2 (5 bases). The V gene lost 6 bases and the J gene lost 8 bases, with 14 bases spanning the gap. The CDR3 is 13 amino acids. The germline V gene has CDR1 MNHNS and CDR2 SASEGT.

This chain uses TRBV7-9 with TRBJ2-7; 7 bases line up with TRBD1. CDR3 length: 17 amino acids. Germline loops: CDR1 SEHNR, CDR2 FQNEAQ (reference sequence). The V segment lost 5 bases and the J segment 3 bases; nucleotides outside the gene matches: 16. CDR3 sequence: CASSTLLRDSNLYEQYF. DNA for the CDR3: TGTGCCAGCAGCACCCTCCTCCGGGACAGCAATCTCTACGAGCAGTACTTC.

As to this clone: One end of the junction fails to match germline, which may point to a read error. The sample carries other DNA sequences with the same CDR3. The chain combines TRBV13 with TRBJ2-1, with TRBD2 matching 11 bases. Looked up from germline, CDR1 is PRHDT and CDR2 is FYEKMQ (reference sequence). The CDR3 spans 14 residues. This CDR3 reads CASSLGTSGSMGLF. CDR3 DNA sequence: TGTGCCAGCAGCTTAGGTACTAGCGGGAGCATGGGGCTCTTC.

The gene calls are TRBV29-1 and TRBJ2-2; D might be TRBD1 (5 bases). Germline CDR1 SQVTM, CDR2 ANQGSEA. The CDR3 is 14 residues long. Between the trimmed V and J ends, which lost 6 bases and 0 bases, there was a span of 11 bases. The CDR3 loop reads CSVGLYTNTGELFF. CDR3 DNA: TGCAGCGTGGGGCTCTACACGAACACCGGGGAGCTGTTTTTT.

The CDR3, as DNA: TGTGCCAGCAGTGCCGAGCTAGCGGGAGAAAAGTTCTTC. Translating it yields CASSAELAGEKFF. The V call is TRBV2, the J call TRBJ2-1, with 10 bases that match TRBD2. The CDR3 has 13 residues. The germline CDR1 and CDR2 sequences are SNHLY and FYNNEI. V lost 4 bases to trimming and J lost 14 bases; unmatched junction nucleotides: 8.